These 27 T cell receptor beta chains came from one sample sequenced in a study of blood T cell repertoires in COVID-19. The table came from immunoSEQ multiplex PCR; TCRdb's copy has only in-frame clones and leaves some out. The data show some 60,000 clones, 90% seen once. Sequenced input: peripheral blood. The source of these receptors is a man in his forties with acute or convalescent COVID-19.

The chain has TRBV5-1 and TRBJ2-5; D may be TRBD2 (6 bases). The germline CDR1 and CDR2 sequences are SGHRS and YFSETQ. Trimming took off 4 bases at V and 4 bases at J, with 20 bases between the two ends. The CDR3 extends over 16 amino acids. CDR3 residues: CASSTTPGTGGETQYF. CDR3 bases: TGCGCCAGCAGCACGACGCCCGGGACCGGGGGAGAGACCCAGTACTTC.

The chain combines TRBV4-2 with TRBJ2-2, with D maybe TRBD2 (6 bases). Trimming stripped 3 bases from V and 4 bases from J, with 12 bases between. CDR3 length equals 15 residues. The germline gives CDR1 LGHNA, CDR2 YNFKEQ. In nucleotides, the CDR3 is TGTGCCAGCAGCCATACGGGAGAGGGCACCGGGGAGCTGTTTTTT. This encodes CASSHTGEGTGELFF.

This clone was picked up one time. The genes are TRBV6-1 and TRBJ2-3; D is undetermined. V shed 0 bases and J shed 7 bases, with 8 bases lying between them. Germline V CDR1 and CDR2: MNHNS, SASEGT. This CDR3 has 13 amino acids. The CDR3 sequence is CASSEAPLNTQYF. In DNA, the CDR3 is TGTGCCAGCAGTGAAGCTCCACTCAATACGCAGTATTTT.

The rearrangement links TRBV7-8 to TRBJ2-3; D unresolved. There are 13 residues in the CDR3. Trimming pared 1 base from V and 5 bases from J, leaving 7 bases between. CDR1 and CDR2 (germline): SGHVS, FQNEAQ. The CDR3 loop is CASSLGPKDTQYF. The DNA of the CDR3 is TGTGCCAGCAGCTTAGGGCCCAAAGATACGCAGTATTTT.

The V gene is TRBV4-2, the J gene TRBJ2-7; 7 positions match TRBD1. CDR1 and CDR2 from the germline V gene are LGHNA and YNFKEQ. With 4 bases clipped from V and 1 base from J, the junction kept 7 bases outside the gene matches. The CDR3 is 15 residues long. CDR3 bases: TGTGCCAGCAGCCTCCGGGACAGCGAGTCCTACGAGCAGTACTTC. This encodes CASSLRDSESYEQYF.

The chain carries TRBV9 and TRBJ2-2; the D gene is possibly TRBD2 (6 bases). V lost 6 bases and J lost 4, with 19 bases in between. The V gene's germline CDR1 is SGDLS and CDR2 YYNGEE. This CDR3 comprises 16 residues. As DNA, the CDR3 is TGTGCCAGCACCCTAACCGGGGGAGTAAGCACCGGGGAGCTGTTTTTT. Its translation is CASTLTGGVSTGELFF.

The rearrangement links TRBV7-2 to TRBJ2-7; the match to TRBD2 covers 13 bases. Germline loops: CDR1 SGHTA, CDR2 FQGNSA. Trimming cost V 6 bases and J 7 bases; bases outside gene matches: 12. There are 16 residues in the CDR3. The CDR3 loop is CASRLTSGRPLGEQYF. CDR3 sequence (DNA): TGTGCCAGCAGGCTGACTAGCGGGAGGCCTCTCGGTGAGCAGTACTTC.

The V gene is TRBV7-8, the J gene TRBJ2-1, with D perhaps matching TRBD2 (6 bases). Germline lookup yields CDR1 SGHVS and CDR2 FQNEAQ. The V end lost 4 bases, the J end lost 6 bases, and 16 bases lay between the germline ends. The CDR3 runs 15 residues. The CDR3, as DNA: TGTGCCAGCAGCTCCACGGGACTCTCGTCCAATGAGCAGTTCTTC. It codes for CASSSTGLSSNEQFF. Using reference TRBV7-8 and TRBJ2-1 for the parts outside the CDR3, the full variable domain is GAGVSQSPRYKVAKRGQDVALRCDPISGHVSLFWYQQALGQGPEFLTYFQNEAQLDKSGLPSDRFFAERPEGSVSTLKIQRTQQEDSAVYLCASSSTGLSSNEQFFGPGTRLTVL.

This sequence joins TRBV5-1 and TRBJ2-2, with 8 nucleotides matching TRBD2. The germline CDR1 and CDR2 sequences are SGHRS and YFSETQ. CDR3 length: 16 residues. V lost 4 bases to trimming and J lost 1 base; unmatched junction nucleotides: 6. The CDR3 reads CASSRTGLGNTGELFF. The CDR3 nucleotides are TGCGCCAGCAGCCGGACGGGACTAGGGAACACCGGGGAGCTGTTTTTT.

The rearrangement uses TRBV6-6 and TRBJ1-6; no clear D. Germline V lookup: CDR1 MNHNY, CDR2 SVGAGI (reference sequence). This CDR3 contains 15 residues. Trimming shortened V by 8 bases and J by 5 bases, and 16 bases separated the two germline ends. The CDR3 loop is CASRPGRVNNSPLHF. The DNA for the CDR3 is TGTGCCAGCCGGCCGGGGAGGGTGAATAATTCACCCCTCCACTTT.

DNA for the CDR3: TGTGCCAGCACCCGAGTTAGCGGGAGTTACAATGAGCAGTTCTTC. This codes for CASTRVSGSYNEQFF. The chain is built from TRBV5-4 and TRBJ2-1; 9 nucleotides line up with TRBD2. The ends lost 6 bases at V and 4 bases at J; junction bases unmatched: 8. This CDR3 has 15 amino acids. The germline V gene has CDR1 SGHNT and CDR2 YYREEE (reference sequence).

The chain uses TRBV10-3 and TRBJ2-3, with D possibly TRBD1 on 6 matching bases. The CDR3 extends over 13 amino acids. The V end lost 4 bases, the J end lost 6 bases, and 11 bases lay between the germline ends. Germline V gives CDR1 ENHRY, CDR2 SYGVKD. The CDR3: CAISATQGDTQYF. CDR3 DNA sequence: TGTGCCATCAGTGCGACTCAGGGGGATACGCAGTATTTT.

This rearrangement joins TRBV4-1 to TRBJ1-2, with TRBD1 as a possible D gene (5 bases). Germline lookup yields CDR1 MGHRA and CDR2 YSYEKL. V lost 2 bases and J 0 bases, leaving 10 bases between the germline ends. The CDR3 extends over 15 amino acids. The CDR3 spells CASSQWTPANYGYTF. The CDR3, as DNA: TGCGCCAGCAGCCAATGGACACCAGCTAACTATGGCTACACCTTC.

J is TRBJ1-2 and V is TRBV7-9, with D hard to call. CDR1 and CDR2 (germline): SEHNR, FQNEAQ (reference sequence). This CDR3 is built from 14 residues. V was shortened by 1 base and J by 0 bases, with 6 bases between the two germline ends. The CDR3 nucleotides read TGTGCCAGCAGCTTAGGAGGAGCTAACTATGGCTACACCTTC. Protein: CASSLGGANYGYTF.

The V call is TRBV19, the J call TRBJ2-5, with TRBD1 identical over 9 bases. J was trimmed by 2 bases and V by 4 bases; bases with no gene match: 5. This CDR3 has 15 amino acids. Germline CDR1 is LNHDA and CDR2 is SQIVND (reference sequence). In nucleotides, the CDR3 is TGTGCCAGTAGTACAAGACAGGGGGGGCAAGAGACCCAGTACTTC. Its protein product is CASSTRQGGQETQYF.

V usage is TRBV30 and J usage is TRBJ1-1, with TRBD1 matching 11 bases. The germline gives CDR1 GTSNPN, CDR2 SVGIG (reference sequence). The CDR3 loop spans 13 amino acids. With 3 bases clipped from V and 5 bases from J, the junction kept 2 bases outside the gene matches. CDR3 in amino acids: CAWSGQGATEAFF. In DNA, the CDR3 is TGTGCCTGGAGCGGACAGGGGGCTACTGAAGCTTTCTTT.

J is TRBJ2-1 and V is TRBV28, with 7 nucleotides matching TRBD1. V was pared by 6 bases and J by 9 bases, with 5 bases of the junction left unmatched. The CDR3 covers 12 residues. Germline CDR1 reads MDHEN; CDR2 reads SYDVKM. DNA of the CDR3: TGTGCCAGCAGGGAACAGGGGAGTGAGCAGTTCTTC. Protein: CASREQGSEQFF.

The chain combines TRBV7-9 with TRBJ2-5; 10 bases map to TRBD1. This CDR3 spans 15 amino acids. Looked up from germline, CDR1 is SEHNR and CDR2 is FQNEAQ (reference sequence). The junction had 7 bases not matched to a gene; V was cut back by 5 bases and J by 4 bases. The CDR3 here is CASSPQTGGGETQYF. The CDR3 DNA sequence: TGTGCCAGCAGCCCCCAGACAGGGGGCGGAGAGACCCAGTACTTC.

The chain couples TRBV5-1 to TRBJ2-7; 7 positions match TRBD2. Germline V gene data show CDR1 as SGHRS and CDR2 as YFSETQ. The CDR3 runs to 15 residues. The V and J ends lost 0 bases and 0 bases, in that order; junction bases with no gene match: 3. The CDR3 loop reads CASSLVGGSSYEQYF. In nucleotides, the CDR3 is TGCGCCAGCAGCTTGGTGGGCGGGAGCTCCTACGAGCAGTACTTC. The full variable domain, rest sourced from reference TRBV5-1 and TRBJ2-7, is KAGVTQTPRYLIKTRGQQVTLSCSPISGHRSVSWYQQTPGQGLQFLFEYFSETQRNKGNFPGRFSGRQFSNSRSEMNVSTLELGDSALYLCASSLVGGSSYEQYFGPGTRLTVT.

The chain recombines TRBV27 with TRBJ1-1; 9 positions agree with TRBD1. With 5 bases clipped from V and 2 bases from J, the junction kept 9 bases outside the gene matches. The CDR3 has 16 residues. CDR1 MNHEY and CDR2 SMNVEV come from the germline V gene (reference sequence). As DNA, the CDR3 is TGTGCCAGCAGTCCACAGGGGGCGCGCCCTAACACTGAAGCTTTCTTT. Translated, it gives CASSPQGARPNTEAFF.

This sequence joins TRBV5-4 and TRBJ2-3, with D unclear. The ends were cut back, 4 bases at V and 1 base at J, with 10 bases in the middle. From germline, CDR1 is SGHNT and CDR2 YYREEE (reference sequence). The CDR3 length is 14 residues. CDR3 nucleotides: TGTGCCAGCAGCCTACAGAGTCGCACAGATACGCAGTATTTT. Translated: CASSLQSRTDTQYF.

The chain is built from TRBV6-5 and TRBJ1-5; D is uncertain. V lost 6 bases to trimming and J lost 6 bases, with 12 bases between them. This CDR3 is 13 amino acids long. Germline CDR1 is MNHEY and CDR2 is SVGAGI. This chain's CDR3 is CASSLGVGQPQHF. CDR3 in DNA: TGTGCCAGCAGCCTAGGTGTAGGTCAGCCCCAGCATTTT.

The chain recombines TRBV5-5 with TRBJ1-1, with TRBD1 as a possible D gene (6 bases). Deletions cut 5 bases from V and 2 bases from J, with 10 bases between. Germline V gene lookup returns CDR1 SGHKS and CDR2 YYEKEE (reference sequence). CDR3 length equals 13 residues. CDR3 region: CASSGQYNTEAFF. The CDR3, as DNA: TGTGCCAGCAGTGGACAGTACAACACTGAAGCTTTCTTT. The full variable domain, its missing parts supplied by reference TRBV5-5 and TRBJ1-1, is DAGVTQSPTHLIKTRGQQVTLRCSPISGHKSVSWYQQVLGQGPQFIFQYYEKEERGRGNFPDRFSARQFPNYSSELNVNALLLGDSALYLCASSGQYNTEAFFGQGTRLTVV.

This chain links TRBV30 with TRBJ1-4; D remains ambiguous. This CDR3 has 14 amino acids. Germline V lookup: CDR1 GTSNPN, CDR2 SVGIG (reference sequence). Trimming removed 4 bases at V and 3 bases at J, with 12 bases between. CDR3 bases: TGTGCCTGGACGAGCGGAAGATCTAATGAAAAACTGTTTTTT. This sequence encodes CAWTSGRSNEKLFF.

The CDR3 bases are TGTGCCAGCAGTTTCATACGGGGACAGACGGGAGACTATGGCTACACCTTC. Translation: CASSFIRGQTGDYGYTF. The V gene is TRBV7-9, the J gene TRBJ1-2, with TRBD1 matching over 7 bases. The CDR3 length is 17 residues. The trim removed 6 bases at V and 3 bases at J, leaving 16 bases unmatched. From germline, CDR1 is SEHNR and CDR2 FQNEAQ (reference sequence).

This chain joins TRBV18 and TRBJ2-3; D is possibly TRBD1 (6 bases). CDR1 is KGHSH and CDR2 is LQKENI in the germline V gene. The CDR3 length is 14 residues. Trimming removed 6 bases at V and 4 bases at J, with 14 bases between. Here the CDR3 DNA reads TGTGCCAGCTCCCGAGTACAGGGTCCAGATACGCAGTATTTT. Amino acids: CASSRVQGPDTQYF.

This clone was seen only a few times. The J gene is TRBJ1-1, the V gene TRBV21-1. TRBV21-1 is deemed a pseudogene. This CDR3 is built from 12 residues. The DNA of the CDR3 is TGTGCCAGCAGCAAGACTGTTTCTGCAGCTTTCTTT. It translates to CASSKTVSAAFF.